These 24 T cell receptor beta chains came from one sample sequenced in a study of blood T cell repertoires in COVID-19. Sequencing was performed with immunoSEQ multiplex PCR; in TCRdb, only in-frame clones are kept and a portion is missing. The sample records 150,000 to 200,000 clones, 88% being singletons. The sequencing input was peripheral blood. These receptors were collected from a human donor in a cohort sampled during active COVID-19.

CDR3 amino acids: CASSQRGGADTQYF. In nucleotides, the CDR3 is TGCGCCAGCAGCCAACGAGGAGGGGCAGATACGCAGTATTTT. The chain links TRBV5-1 to TRBJ2-3, with D perhaps matching TRBD2 (6 bases). The length of the CDR3 is 14 residues. Trimming shortened V by 4 bases and J by 4 bases, and 13 bases separated the two germline ends. In germline, CDR1 is SGHRS, CDR2 YFSETQ. Full variable domain (rest looked up from reference TRBV5-1 and TRBJ2-3): KAGVTQTPRYLIKTRGQQVTLSCSPISGHRSVSWYQQTPGQGLQFLFEYFSETQRNKGNFPGRFSGRQFSNSRSEMNVSTLELGDSALYLCASSQRGGADTQYFGPGTRLTVL.

This sequence joins TRBV7-2 and TRBJ2-1, with TRBD2 as a possible D gene (6 bases). V lost 3 bases and J 15 bases, leaving 18 bases between the germline ends. Germline CDR1 SGHTA, CDR2 FQGNSA. The CDR3 is 13 residues long. The chain's CDR3 is CASSLDPGSVAFF. The DNA for the CDR3 is TGTGCCAGCAGCTTGGACCCCGGGAGCGTCGCGTTCTTC.

V usage is TRBV18 and J usage is TRBJ2-3, with D possibly TRBD1 on 7 matching bases. CDR1 KGHSH and CDR2 LQKENI come from the germline V gene. This CDR3 spans 15 amino acids. Trimming stripped 3 bases from V and 3 bases from J, with 13 bases between. The CDR3 protein is CASSPGGQPTDTQYF. The CDR3 nucleotides read TGTGCCAGCTCACCGGGGGGACAGCCAACAGATACGCAGTATTTT. Combining the CDR3 with reference TRBV18 and TRBJ2-3 gives the whole variable domain NAGVMQNPRHLVRRRGQEARLRCSPMKGHSHVYWYRQLPEEGLKFMVYLQKENIIDESGMPKERFSAEFPKEGPSILRIQQVVRGDSAAYFCASSPGGQPTDTQYFGPGTRLTVL.

CDR3 region: CASSYSGVGARYEQYF. In DNA, the CDR3 is TGTGCCAGCAGTTACTCCGGGGTCGGCGCTAGATACGAGCAGTACTTC. The chain combines TRBV6-5 with TRBJ2-7; weak D call: TRBD2 (5 bases). The CDR3 has 16 residues. Trimming cost V 0 bases and J 4 bases, with 16 bases left between them. Germline-derived CDR1 and CDR2 are MNHEY and SVGAGI.

The chain carries TRBV5-8 and TRBJ2-4; D unclear. The CDR3 loop spans 15 amino acids. The ends were cut back, 4 bases at V and 2 bases at J, with 13 bases in the middle. Germline loops: CDR1 SGHTS, CDR2 YDEGEE. The DNA of the CDR3 is TGTGCCAGCAGCACTGGGCCCGTGTCCAAAAACATTCAGTACTTC. This translates into CASSTGPVSKNIQYF.

In DNA, the CDR3 is TGCGCCAGCAGGGTGGCTAGCGGGGATTACAATGAGCAGTTCTTC. Translated: CASRVASGDYNEQFF. The chain uses TRBV5-1 and TRBJ2-1, with 9 bases that match TRBD2. Trimming at V came to 5 bases and at J to 4 bases, leaving 7 bases not matched to a gene. This CDR3 region has 15 residues. Germline V gene data show CDR1 as SGHRS and CDR2 as YFSETQ.

V usage is TRBV18 and J usage is TRBJ2-7; tentative D call: TRBD1 (5 bases). The CDR3 contains 13 residues. V was pared by 0 bases and J by 5 bases, with 8 bases between. Germline V gene data show CDR1 as KGHSH and CDR2 as LQKENI. The CDR3 loop reads CASSPPGVHEQYF. CDR3 DNA: TGTGCCAGCTCACCACCAGGGGTCCACGAGCAGTACTTC.

This clone was found once. The CDR3 is CASRKVLAGGKGYNEQFF. The CDR3 nucleotides are TGTGCCAGCAGAAAAGTACTAGCGGGAGGGAAAGGTTACAATGAGCAGTTCTTC. The rearrangement joins TRBV27 to TRBJ2-1, with 13 nucleotides matching TRBD2. The CDR3 consists of 18 residues. V dropped 6 bases and J dropped 4; count of bases not matched to a gene: 12. The germline V gene has CDR1 MNHEY and CDR2 SMNVEV (reference sequence).

As for this clone: At the DNA level, this CDR3 is encoded by other sequences in the same sample as well. In DNA, the CDR3 is TGTGCCAGCAGCGTTACAGGGCGGGAGACCCAGTACTTC. Protein sequence: CASSVTGRETQYF. The rearrangement links TRBV9 to TRBJ2-5; possibly TRBD1 for D (6 bases). The CDR3 has 13 amino acids. The ends were cut back, 2 bases at V and 5 bases at J, with 10 bases in the middle. Looked up from germline, CDR1 is SGDLS and CDR2 is YYNGEE.

In this sample, this clone turned up once. This chain connects TRBV29-1 to TRBJ1-1; 9 bases are a match to TRBD1. V shed 0 bases, J shed 5 bases, and the junction held 1 base outside the gene matches. Germline CDR1 and CDR2: SQVTM and ANQGSEA. This CDR3 spans 13 amino acids. The CDR3 loop is CSVEEGTGTEAFF. CDR3 bases: TGCAGCGTTGAAGAAGGGACAGGGACTGAAGCTTTCTTT.

V and J are TRBV6-2 or TRBV6-3 and TRBJ1-1, with a possible D match to TRBD1 (6 bases). CDR1 is MNHEY and CDR2 is SVGEGT in the germline V gene. The germline V and J ends were trimmed by 4 bases and 1 base, with 7 bases remaining between them. This CDR3 comprises 13 residues. DNA for the CDR3: TGTGCCAGCAGTTGGGGGCAGAACACTGAAGCTTTCTTT. Its protein is CASSWGQNTEAFF.

The V and J genes are TRBV5-1 and TRBJ2-2; the D is unclear. CDR1 is SGHRS, CDR2 YFSETQ, per germline. The V and J ends lost 3 bases and 1 base respectively, with 7 bases between them. The CDR3 is 14 residues long. In nucleotides, the CDR3 is TGCGCCAGCAGCTACCAACTGAACACCGGGGAGCTGTTTTTT. Translating gives CASSYQLNTGELFF.

The chain recombines TRBV6-5 with TRBJ1-2; tentatively, D is TRBD1 (5 bases). The V gene's germline CDR1 is MNHEY and CDR2 SVGAGI. V was pared by 5 bases and J by 4 bases, with 14 bases between. The CDR3 is made up of 14 amino acids. The CDR3 region has the DNA TGTGCCAGCAGTACAAGGGGAAATCGCTATGGCTACACCTTC. Translation: CASSTRGNRYGYTF.

The gene calls are TRBV9 and TRBJ2-7; TRBD2 matches at 8 bases. Germline-derived CDR1 and CDR2 are SGDLS and YYNGEE. With V trimmed by 3 bases and J by 0 bases, 8 bases remained unmatched. The CDR3 runs 16 residues. CDR3 in amino acids: CASSAQGSGASYEQYF. Written as DNA, the CDR3 is TGTGCCAGCAGCGCCCAGGGTAGCGGGGCCTCCTACGAGCAGTACTTC. The whole variable domain, filled in from reference TRBV9 and TRBJ2-7, reads DSGVTQTPKHLITATGQRVTLRCSPRSGDLSVYWYQQSLDQGLQFLIQYYNGEERAKGNILERFSAQQFPDLHSELNLSSLELGDSALYFCASSAQGSGASYEQYFGPGTRLTVT.

The rearrangement uses TRBV5-1 and TRBJ1-4; no reliable D call. This CDR3 has 19 amino acids. CDR1 and CDR2 (germline): SGHRS, YFSETQ. V dropped 1 base and J dropped 8 bases, with 27 bases sitting between them. This chain's CDR3 is CASSLKEGLPGPFGEKLFF. The DNA for the CDR3 is TGCGCCAGCAGCTTGAAAGAGGGCCTCCCGGGCCCTTTTGGAGAAAAACTGTTTTTT.

The table lists this clone with a count of one. The J gene is TRBJ2-1, the V gene TRBV24-1, with 7 bases lining up with TRBD2. This CDR3 is 18 amino acids long. V lost 4 bases to trimming and J lost 4 bases; unmatched junction nucleotides: 15. In germline, CDR1 is KGHDR, CDR2 SFDVKD. DNA of the CDR3: TGTGCCACCAGTGACCCCAACTGGGGTAGCGGGCTTTACAATGAGCAGTTCTTC. This codes for CATSDPNWGSGLYNEQFF.

The chain combines TRBV5-1 with TRBJ2-2; D unclear. The CDR3 totals 15 residues. Germline lookup yields CDR1 SGHRS and CDR2 YFSETQ. V was trimmed by 0 bases and J by 6 bases, leaving 12 bases between them. This CDR3 reads CASSLEPEVPGELFF. CDR3 coding DNA: TGCGCCAGCAGCTTGGAGCCCGAGGTACCCGGGGAGCTGTTTTTT. Variable domain in full (rest from reference TRBV5-1 and TRBJ2-2): KAGVTQTPRYLIKTRGQQVTLSCSPISGHRSVSWYQQTPGQGLQFLFEYFSETQRNKGNFPGRFSGRQFSNSRSEMNVSTLELGDSALYLCASSLEPEVPGELFFGEGSRLTVL.

The V call is TRBV4-1, the J call TRBJ1-2, with D possibly being TRBD1 (5 bases). Germline CDR1 MGHRA, CDR2 YSYEKL. This CDR3 is built from 14 residues. V was clipped by 0 bases and J by 4 bases, with 9 bases between them. CDR3 amino acids: CASSQEGGIYGYTF. The CDR3 region has the DNA TGCGCCAGCAGCCAAGAGGGGGGTATCTATGGCTACACCTTC.

The V call is TRBV4-3, the J call TRBJ2-3; TRBD2 matches 7 bases. Germline V gene data show CDR1 as LGHNA and CDR2 as YSLEER. The CDR3 sequence is 16 residues long. V was clipped by 0 bases and J by 1 base; unmatched bases: 4. CDR3 DNA sequence: TGCGCCAGCAGCCAAGAATGGCTAGCGGGCACAGATACGCAGTATTTT. Translated: CASSQEWLAGTDTQYF.

This chain links TRBV28 with TRBJ1-4; D might be TRBD1 (6 bases). V dropped 5 bases and J dropped 0 bases, with 22 bases sitting between them. Germline lookup yields CDR1 MDHEN and CDR2 SYDVKM. The CDR3 extends over 19 amino acids. In DNA, the CDR3 is TGTGCCAGCAGTCTTTCTTGGACAGTTTCTCTTGCAACTAATGAAAAACTGTTTTTT. This encodes CASSLSWTVSLATNEKLFF.

This clone appeared once. The rearrangement uses TRBV30 and TRBJ1-2; D remains ambiguous. V was shortened by 6 bases and J by 5 bases, with 19 bases between the two germline ends. Germline V gene sequence: CDR1 GTSNPN, CDR2 SVGIG (reference sequence). The CDR3 is made up of 14 amino acids. CDR3 coding DNA: TGTGCCTGTAAAACCTACGACAAGACATATGGCTACACCTTC. It yields the protein CACKTYDKTYGYTF.

V usage is TRBV7-8 and J usage is TRBJ2-3; the D gene is possibly TRBD2 (5 bases). The germline gives CDR1 SGHVS, CDR2 FQNEAQ. The V and J ends lost 1 base and 0 bases respectively, with 20 bases between them. The CDR3 covers 19 residues. CDR3 sequence (DNA): TGTGCCAGCAGCTTAGATGAAGATTGGACTGCCCCGAGCACAGATACGCAGTATTTT. Translated: CASSLDEDWTAPSTDTQYF.

This clone was seen a handful of times. The V and J genes are TRBV3-1 (or the pseudogene TRBV3-2) and TRBJ2-7; 10 bases are a match to TRBD2. The ends lost 4 bases at V and 2 bases at J; junction bases unmatched: 2. Germline V gene sequence: CDR1 LGHDT, CDR2 YNNKEL (reference sequence). This CDR3 contains 14 residues. CDR3 nucleotides: TGTGCCAGCAGCCCAGCGGGGGGGACCTACGAGCAGTACTTC. Protein: CASSPAGGTYEQYF.

CDR3 nucleotide sequence: TGTGCCAGCAAGGAGTCCGGGGGGGGTGACGAGCAGTACTTC. This translates into CASKESGGGDEQYF. The chain combines TRBV6-5 with TRBJ2-7, with 8 bases identical to TRBD2. CDR1 is MNHEY and CDR2 is SVGAGI in the germline V gene. This CDR3 is built from 14 residues. The V and J ends lost 7 bases and 5 bases, in that order; junction bases with no gene match: 10.